This T cell receptor (beta chain) stems from a study of human T cells and chemical hapten exposure. Study background: Minor volume differences among pooled libraries chiefly drove per-sample TCR yield variation.

The total RNA was obtained from whole blood that was not fractionated. The library attached unique molecular identifiers to individual cDNA molecules. Source study methods: A per-sample median of approximately 100,000 TCRs was observed, with a range of about 20,000 to 750,000. TCRdb re-analysed the 5' RACE reads in MiXCR, keeping a single row per CDR3 protein. These V and J calls originate from TCRdb's pipeline instead of the authors' own analysis. Here the sample spans 130,000 or so distinct CDR3 sequences, 4.1% being singletons. Study outcomes and limitations: Unchanged with DPC sensitization were TCRs above 1 in 1000 frequency.

This clonotype was seen many times. Its antigen is as yet unknown. Per the germline V gene, CDR1 is SEHNR and CDR2 is FQNEAQ (reference sequence). Germline trimming cut 5 bases from V and 6 bases from J; bases unmatched to any gene: 3. The CDR3 extends over 12 amino acids. The J gene is TRBJ1-1, the V gene TRBV7-9, with TRBD1 matching 7 bases. This sequence was found in a female donor in good health. The CDR3 nucleotides are TGTGCCAGCAGCCTCGACAGGGCTGAAGCTTTCTTT. Its protein product is CASSLDRAEAFF.